This is a list of T cell receptor beta chains from one sample in a study of Graves' ophthalmopathy and Graves' hyperthyroidism. TCRdb processed the multiplex PCR reads anew with MiXCR; each CDR3 protein has one entry. This sample has 600,000 to 950,000 distinct CDR3 sequences, with 40% found just once. Material: peripheral blood. The receptors stem from an adult man with Graves' ophthalmopathy. The CDR3 runs from the conserved cysteine through the conserved F or W. Fields, in order: D gene, V gene, J gene, clone size, CDR3 length, CDR3 DNA, CDR3 protein. The D gene is left open where the match is weak. Only part of the rows carry a size: once, few, many, or a class if the clone is expanded.

D gene: .; V gene: TRBV7-6; J gene: TRBJ1-6; clone size: once; CDR3 length: 14; CDR3 DNA: TGTGCCAGCAGCTTAGCGCTGCCCAATTCACCCCTCCACTTT; CDR3 protein: CASSLALPNSPLHF
D gene: TRBD2; V gene: TRBV29-1; J gene: TRBJ2-5; clone size: many; CDR3 length: 13; CDR3 DNA: TGCAGCGTTGCGACTAGCGGGGGTACAACCCAGTACTTC; CDR3 protein: CSVATSGGTTQYF
D gene: .; V gene: TRBV29-1; J gene: TRBJ1-2; clone size: many; CDR3 length: 11; CDR3 DNA: TGCAGCGTTGAGGGGAACTATGGCTACACCTTC; CDR3 protein: CSVEGNYGYTF
D gene: .; V gene: TRBV20-1; J gene: TRBJ1-2; clone size: many; CDR3 length: 14; CDR3 DNA: TGCAGTGCTAGAGAGTCTGAGGGTCTCTATGGCTACACCTTC; CDR3 protein: CSARESEGLYGYTF
D gene: TRBD1; V gene: TRBV9; J gene: TRBJ1-4; clone size: .; CDR3 length: 15; CDR3 DNA: TGTGCCAGCAGCGTAAGGGGACAGCTTAATGAAAAACTGTTTTTT; CDR3 protein: CASSVRGQLNEKLFF
D gene: TRBD2; V gene: TRBV29-1; J gene: TRBJ2-3; clone size: .; CDR3 length: 14; CDR3 DNA: TGCAGCGTTGACTCGGCGGGGGACACAGATACGCAGTATTTT; CDR3 protein: CSVDSAGDTDTQYF
D gene: .; V gene: TRBV7-2; J gene: TRBJ1-1; clone size: .; CDR3 length: 15; CDR3 DNA: TGTGCCAGCAGCCAAGAATGGGGGGCCGGCACTGAAGCTTTCTTT; CDR3 protein: CASSQEWGAGTEAFF
D gene: .; V gene: TRBV24-1; J gene: TRBJ1-5; clone size: .; CDR3 length: 15; CDR3 DNA: TGTGCCAGCAGTTATGGGCAGGGGATCTCTCAGCCCCAGCATTTT; CDR3 protein: CASSYGQGISQPQHF
D gene: TRBD1; V gene: TRBV25-1; J gene: TRBJ2-5; clone size: .; CDR3 length: 16; CDR3 DNA: TGTGCCAGCAGCGACCTTGACAGGGGACCCCAAGAGGCCCAGTACTTC; CDR3 protein: CASSDLDRGPQEAQYF
D gene: .; V gene: TRBV4-1; J gene: TRBJ2-7; clone size: few; CDR3 length: 17; CDR3 DNA: TGCGCCAGCAGCCAACAACCCTTAGCAGCGATCTCCTACGAGCAGTACTTC; CDR3 protein: CASSQQPLAAISYEQYF
D gene: .; V gene: TRBV20-1; J gene: TRBJ1-1; clone size: few; CDR3 length: 15; CDR3 DNA: TGCAGTGCTCCCACAGGGACCGAAATGAACACTGAAGCTTTCTTT; CDR3 protein: CSAPTGTEMNTEAFF
D gene: .; V gene: TRBV9; J gene: TRBJ1-1; clone size: few; CDR3 length: 14; CDR3 DNA: TGTGCCAGCAGCCAAGCCTTAACGGACACGGAAGCTTTCTTT; CDR3 protein: CASSQALTDTEAFF
D gene: TRBD1; V gene: TRBV2; J gene: TRBJ2-7; clone size: few; CDR3 length: 15; CDR3 DNA: TGTGCCAGCAGCTCAGGACAGGGCTTCTCCTACGAGCAGTACTTC; CDR3 protein: CASSSGQGFSYEQYF
D gene: .; V gene: TRBV20-1; J gene: TRBJ2-6; clone size: .; CDR3 length: 15; CDR3 DNA: TGCAGTGCTAGAGATCGATGGGGCGGGGCCAACGTCCTGACTTTC; CDR3 protein: CSARDRWGGANVLTF
D gene: .; V gene: TRBV10-3; J gene: TRBJ1-1; clone size: many; CDR3 length: 12; CDR3 DNA: TGTGCCATCAGTGGGGACCTGACTGAAGCTTTCTTT; CDR3 protein: CAISGDLTEAFF
D gene: TRBD2; V gene: TRBV20-1; J gene: TRBJ2-3; clone size: .; CDR3 length: 15; CDR3 DNA: TGCAGTGCTAGACGAGCGGGAGCTAACACAGATACGCAGTATTTT; CDR3 protein: CSARRAGANTDTQYF
D gene: TRBD2; V gene: TRBV5-1; J gene: TRBJ2-7; clone size: once; CDR3 length: 17; CDR3 DNA: TGCGCCAGCAGCCCCCCGCTAGCGGGAGATCCTTTCTACGAGCAGTACTTC; CDR3 protein: CASSPPLAGDPFYEQYF
D gene: TRBD1; V gene: TRBV7-9; J gene: TRBJ2-2; clone size: few; CDR3 length: 16; CDR3 DNA: TGTGCCAGCAGCTCCCAAGGGGGACAGGTTCCCGGGGAGCTGTTTTTT; CDR3 protein: CASSSQGGQVPGELFF
D gene: .; V gene: TRBV5-4; J gene: TRBJ1-4; clone size: .; CDR3 length: 14; CDR3 DNA: TGTGCCAGCAGCGCTGGGGGGACGTACGAAAAACTGTTTTTT; CDR3 protein: CASSAGGTYEKLFF
D gene: .; V gene: TRBV2; J gene: TRBJ2-7; clone size: .; CDR3 length: 13; CDR3 DNA: TGTGCCAGCATGAGGTTACAGGGCAGCGAGCAGTACTTC; CDR3 protein: CASMRLQGSEQYF
D gene: .; V gene: TRBV5-4; J gene: TRBJ1-5; clone size: .; CDR3 length: 15; CDR3 DNA: TGCGCCAGCAGCCAAGATCTAGGGTGGATCCAGCCCCAGCATTTT; CDR3 protein: CASSQDLGWIQPQHF
D gene: TRBD1; V gene: TRBV12-3/TRBV12-4; J gene: TRBJ1-2; clone size: few; CDR3 length: 14; CDR3 DNA: TGTGCCAGCAGTCCCCGACAGGGTGCCTATGGCTACACCTTC; CDR3 protein: CASSPRQGAYGYTF
D gene: .; V gene: TRBV10-2; J gene: TRBJ1-5; clone size: .; CDR3 length: 14; CDR3 DNA: TGTGCCAGCAGTTACTCCCGGGGGGATCAGCCCCAGCATTTT; CDR3 protein: CASSYSRGDQPQHF
D gene: .; V gene: TRBV7-9; J gene: TRBJ1-2; clone size: .; CDR3 length: 15; CDR3 DNA: TGTGCCAGCAGCCTCCCGGACCTATCTAACTATGGCTACACCTTC; CDR3 protein: CASSLPDLSNYGYTF
D gene: .; V gene: TRBV29-1; J gene: TRBJ1-2; clone size: .; CDR3 length: 13; CDR3 DNA: .; CDR3 protein: CSDGQGQNYGCTF
D gene: TRBD1; V gene: TRBV5-1; J gene: TRBJ2-7; clone size: .; CDR3 length: 17; CDR3 DNA: TGCGCCAGCAGCCAATCTGGACAGGGGGCGTTCACCTACGAGCAGTACTTC; CDR3 protein: CASSQSGQGAFTYEQYF
D gene: .; V gene: TRBV4-3; J gene: TRBJ2-5; clone size: many; CDR3 length: 12; CDR3 DNA: TGCGCCAGCAGCCAAGGTGTCGGGACCCAGTACTTC; CDR3 protein: CASSQGVGTQYF
D gene: TRBD1; V gene: TRBV10-3; J gene: TRBJ1-1; clone size: .; CDR3 length: 18; CDR3 DNA: TGTGCCAGCAGTTACGGGGCAGGGGGCTTGTTTGTGAACACTGAAGCTTTCTTT; CDR3 protein: CASSYGAGGLFVNTEAFF
D gene: .; V gene: TRBV3-1; J gene: TRBJ2-7; clone size: .; CDR3 length: 13; CDR3 DNA: TGTGCCAGCAGCCAACAGGGAGCCTACGAGCAGTACTTC; CDR3 protein: CASSQQGAYEQYF
D gene: TRBD1; V gene: TRBV11-2; J gene: TRBJ2-7; clone size: .; CDR3 length: 15; CDR3 DNA: TGTGCCAGCAGCTTACTGGGGACAGGGATTTACGAGCAGTACTTC; CDR3 protein: CASSLLGTGIYEQYF
D gene: TRBD1; V gene: TRBV5-1; J gene: TRBJ2-2; clone size: few; CDR3 length: 18; CDR3 DNA: TGCGCCAGCAGCCTACAACCCCAGGACAGGGGAAACACCGGGGAGCTGTTTTTT; CDR3 protein: CASSLQPQDRGNTGELFF
D gene: .; V gene: TRBV5-5; J gene: TRBJ2-7; clone size: .; CDR3 length: 12; CDR3 DNA: TGTGCCAGCAGCCCAGACCTTGACAAGGAGTACTTC; CDR3 protein: CASSPDLDKEYF
D gene: TRBD2; V gene: TRBV2; J gene: TRBJ2-7; clone size: .; CDR3 length: 14; CDR3 DNA: TGTGCCAGCAGAACGGGGGGTTTCACCTACGAGCAGTACTTC; CDR3 protein: CASRTGGFTYEQYF
D gene: .; V gene: TRBV7-6; J gene: TRBJ2-7; clone size: many; CDR3 length: 14; CDR3 DNA: TGTGCCAGCAGCTTATCAGGGTTTGTCCACGAGCAGTACTTC; CDR3 protein: CASSLSGFVHEQYF
D gene: .; V gene: TRBV20-1; J gene: TRBJ1-5; clone size: many; CDR3 length: 12; CDR3 DNA: TGCAGTGCTAGCTTCAGGGAACAGCCCCAGCATTTT; CDR3 protein: CSASFREQPQHF
D gene: .; V gene: TRBV11-2; J gene: TRBJ1-1; clone size: .; CDR3 length: 14; CDR3 DNA: TGTGCCAGCAGCCTAGGACCGACCTCAACTGAAGCTTTCTTT; CDR3 protein: CASSLGPTSTEAFF
D gene: .; V gene: TRBV10-3; J gene: TRBJ2-6; clone size: .; CDR3 length: 16; CDR3 DNA: TGTGCCAGCAGTTACGACAGGTCCTCTGGGGCCAACGTCCTGACTTTC; CDR3 protein: CASSYDRSSGANVLTF
D gene: .; V gene: TRBV20-1; J gene: TRBJ1-1; clone size: few; CDR3 length: 12; CDR3 DNA: TGCAGTGGGTCGTCCCCGAACACTGAAGCTTTCTTT; CDR3 protein: CSGSSPNTEAFF
D gene: .; V gene: TRBV2; J gene: TRBJ2-7; clone size: few; CDR3 length: 12; CDR3 DNA: TGTGCCAGCAGCTATACTATAAACGAGCAGTACTTC; CDR3 protein: CASSYTINEQYF
D gene: TRBD2; V gene: TRBV7-2; J gene: TRBJ2-7; clone size: .; CDR3 length: 19; CDR3 DNA: TGTGCCAGCAGCCATACCCGTAGCGTGGGGCTAGCGGATTCCTACGAGCAGTACTTC; CDR3 protein: CASSHTRSVGLADSYEQYF
D gene: .; V gene: TRBV6-5; J gene: TRBJ1-6; clone size: few; CDR3 length: 16; CDR3 DNA: TGTGCCAGCAGCCGTCCGCAGGCCAGGAGGAATTCACCCCTCCACTTT; CDR3 protein: CASSRPQARRNSPLHF
D gene: TRBD1; V gene: TRBV10-3; J gene: TRBJ2-6; clone size: few; CDR3 length: 17; CDR3 DNA: TGTGCCAGCAGTTACTTGGGACAGAGAGTAGGGGCCAACGTCCTGACTTTC; CDR3 protein: CASSYLGQRVGANVLTF
D gene: TRBD1; V gene: TRBV24-1; J gene: TRBJ2-7; clone size: .; CDR3 length: 16; CDR3 DNA: TGTGCCACCAGTGACCCAGGGACAGGGAGGCCCGGGGAGCAGTACTTC; CDR3 protein: CATSDPGTGRPGEQYF
D gene: .; V gene: TRBV5-8; J gene: TRBJ1-1; clone size: .; CDR3 length: 11; CDR3 DNA: TGTGCCAGCAGCTCACAGGGTCTGACTTTCTTT; CDR3 protein: CASSSQGLTFF
D gene: TRBD1; V gene: TRBV19; J gene: TRBJ2-2; clone size: .; CDR3 length: 17; CDR3 DNA: TGTGCCAGTAGTATGAATCGGGACAGGGGGTCGGACGGGGAGCTGTTTTTT; CDR3 protein: CASSMNRDRGSDGELFF
D gene: TRBD1; V gene: TRBV15; J gene: TRBJ2-2; clone size: many; CDR3 length: 18; CDR3 DNA: TGTGCCACCAGCAGAGTAGCGGGGACAGGGGCGTTTGCCGGGGAGCTGTTTTTT; CDR3 protein: CATSRVAGTGAFAGELFF
D gene: .; V gene: TRBV2; J gene: TRBJ1-5; clone size: many; CDR3 length: 13; CDR3 DNA: TGTGCCAGCAGTGGGGGTAGCAATCAGCCCCAGCATTTT; CDR3 protein: CASSGGSNQPQHF
D gene: .; V gene: TRBV2; J gene: TRBJ2-7; clone size: many; CDR3 length: 13; CDR3 DNA: TGTGCCAGCAGTCCCGGACTGCTCTACGAGCAGTACTTC; CDR3 protein: CASSPGLLYEQYF
D gene: .; V gene: TRBV20-1; J gene: TRBJ1-2; clone size: .; CDR3 length: 15; CDR3 DNA: TGCAGTGCTACTCCACCCCCGGGAATTAACTATGGCCACACCTTC; CDR3 protein: CSATPPPGINYGHTF
D gene: .; V gene: TRBV12-3/TRBV12-4; J gene: TRBJ1-6; clone size: many; CDR3 length: 15; CDR3 DNA: TGTGCCAGCAGTTTGGCCGACAGTCTCTATTCACCCCTCCACTTT; CDR3 protein: CASSLADSLYSPLHF
D gene: .; V gene: TRBV27; J gene: TRBJ1-6; clone size: few; CDR3 length: 14; CDR3 DNA: TGTGCCAGCAGTTCTACAGGGTTTGTTTCACCCCTCCACTTT; CDR3 protein: CASSSTGFVSPLHF
D gene: .; V gene: TRBV7-9; J gene: TRBJ2-7; clone size: many; CDR3 length: 12; CDR3 DNA: TGTGCCAGCAGCTTCCCGGGCGGCGAGCAGTACTTC; CDR3 protein: CASSFPGGEQYF
D gene: TRBD2; V gene: TRBV9; J gene: TRBJ2-7; clone size: .; CDR3 length: 17; CDR3 DNA: TGTGCCAGCAGCCCGAGAGCACTAGCGGGGACGGCTGGAGAGCAGTACTTC; CDR3 protein: CASSPRALAGTAGEQYF
D gene: .; V gene: TRBV6-6; J gene: TRBJ1-1; clone size: few; CDR3 length: 11; CDR3 DNA: TGTGCCAGCAGCAAAGAGGGGGAAGCTTTCTTT; CDR3 protein: CASSKEGEAFF
D gene: .; V gene: TRBV6-1; J gene: TRBJ2-7; clone size: .; CDR3 length: 12; CDR3 DNA: TGTGCCAGCAGGTCTGGAATCGACGAGCAGTACTTC; CDR3 protein: CASRSGIDEQYF
D gene: TRBD1; V gene: TRBV2; J gene: TRBJ1-6; clone size: many; CDR3 length: 15; CDR3 DNA: TGTGCCAGCAGTGGGACAGGGGGAGGAAATTCACCCCTCCACTTT; CDR3 protein: CASSGTGGGNSPLHF
D gene: .; V gene: TRBV2; J gene: TRBJ1-6; clone size: .; CDR3 length: 13; CDR3 DNA: TGTGCCAGCATAACGGGGGGCGACGTTGCCCTCCACTTT; CDR3 protein: CASITGGDVALHF
D gene: .; V gene: TRBV2; J gene: TRBJ1-5; clone size: many; CDR3 length: 14; CDR3 DNA: TGTGCCAGCAGGCGGGACGGAGCTTATCAGCCCCAGCATTTT; CDR3 protein: CASRRDGAYQPQHF
D gene: TRBD1; V gene: TRBV7-9; J gene: TRBJ2-2; clone size: .; CDR3 length: 16; CDR3 DNA: TGTGCCAGCAGCCGTAGACAGGGGGTCGCCACCGGGGAGCTGTTTTTT; CDR3 protein: CASSRRQGVATGELFF